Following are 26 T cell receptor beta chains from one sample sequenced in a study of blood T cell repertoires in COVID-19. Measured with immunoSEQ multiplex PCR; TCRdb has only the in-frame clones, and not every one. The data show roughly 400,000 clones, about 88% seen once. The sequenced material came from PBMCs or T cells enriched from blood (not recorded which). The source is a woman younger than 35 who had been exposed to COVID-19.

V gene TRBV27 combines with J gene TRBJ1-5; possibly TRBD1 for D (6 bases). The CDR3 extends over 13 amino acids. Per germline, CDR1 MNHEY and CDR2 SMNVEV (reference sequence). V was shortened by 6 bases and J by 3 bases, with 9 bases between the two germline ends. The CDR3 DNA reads TGTGCCAGCAGGACAGGTCCCAATCAGCCCCAGCATTTT. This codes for CASRTGPNQPQHF.

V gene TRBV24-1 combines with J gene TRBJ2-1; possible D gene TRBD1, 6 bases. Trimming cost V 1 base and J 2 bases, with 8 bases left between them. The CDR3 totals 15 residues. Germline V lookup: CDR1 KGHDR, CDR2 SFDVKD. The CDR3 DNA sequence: TGTGCCACCAGTGATTTTAGGGGGACCTACAATGAGCAGTTCTTC. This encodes CATSDFRGTYNEQFF.

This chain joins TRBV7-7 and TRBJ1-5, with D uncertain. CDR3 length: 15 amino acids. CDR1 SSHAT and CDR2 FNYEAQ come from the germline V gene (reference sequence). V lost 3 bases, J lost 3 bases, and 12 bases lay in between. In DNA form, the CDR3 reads TGTGCCAGCAGCTTCTGGGAGACTCTCAATCAGCCCCAGCATTTT. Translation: CASSFWETLNQPQHF.

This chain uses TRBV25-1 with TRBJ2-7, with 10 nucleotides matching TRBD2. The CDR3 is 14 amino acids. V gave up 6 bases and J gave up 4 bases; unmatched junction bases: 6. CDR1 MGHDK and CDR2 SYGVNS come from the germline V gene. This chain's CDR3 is CASSLAGVSYEQYF. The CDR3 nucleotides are TGTGCCAGCAGCCTAGCGGGAGTATCTTACGAGCAGTACTTC.

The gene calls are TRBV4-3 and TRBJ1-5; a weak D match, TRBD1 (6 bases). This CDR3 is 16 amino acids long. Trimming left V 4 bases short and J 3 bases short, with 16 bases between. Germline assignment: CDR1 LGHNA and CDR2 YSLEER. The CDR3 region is CASSRDTETSNQPQHF. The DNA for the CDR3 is TGCGCCAGCAGCCGGGACACCGAAACCTCCAATCAGCCCCAGCATTTT.

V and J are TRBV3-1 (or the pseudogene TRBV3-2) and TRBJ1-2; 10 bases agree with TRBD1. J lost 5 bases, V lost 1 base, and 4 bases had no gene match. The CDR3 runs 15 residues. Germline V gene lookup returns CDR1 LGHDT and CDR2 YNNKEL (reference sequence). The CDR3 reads CASSQGWTGGYGYTF. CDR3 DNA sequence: TGTGCCAGCAGCCAAGGTTGGACAGGGGGATATGGCTACACCTTC.

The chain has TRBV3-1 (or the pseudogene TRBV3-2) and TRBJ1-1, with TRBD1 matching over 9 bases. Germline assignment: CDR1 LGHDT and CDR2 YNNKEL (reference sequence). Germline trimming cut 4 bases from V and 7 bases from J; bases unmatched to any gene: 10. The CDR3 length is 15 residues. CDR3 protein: CASSLLTGGDGEAFF. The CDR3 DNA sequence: TGTGCCAGCAGCCTTCTTACAGGGGGCGATGGTGAAGCTTTCTTT.

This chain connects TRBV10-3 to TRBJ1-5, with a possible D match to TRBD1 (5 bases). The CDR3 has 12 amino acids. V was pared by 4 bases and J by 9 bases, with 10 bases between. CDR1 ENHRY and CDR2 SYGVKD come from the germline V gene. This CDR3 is CAISGGLGPQHF. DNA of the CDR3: TGTGCCATCAGTGGGGGCCTAGGGCCCCAGCATTTT.

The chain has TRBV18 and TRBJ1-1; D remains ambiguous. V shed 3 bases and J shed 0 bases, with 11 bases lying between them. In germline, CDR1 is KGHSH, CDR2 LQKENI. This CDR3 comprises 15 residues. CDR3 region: CASSPDGAMNTEAFF. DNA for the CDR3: TGTGCCAGCTCACCTGATGGAGCGATGAACACTGAAGCTTTCTTT.

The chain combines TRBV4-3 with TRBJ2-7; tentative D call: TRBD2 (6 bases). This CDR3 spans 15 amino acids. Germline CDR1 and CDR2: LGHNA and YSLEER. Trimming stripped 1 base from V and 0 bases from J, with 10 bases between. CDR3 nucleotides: TGCGCCAGCAGCCAAGGGGGGGTGGGCTCCTACGAGCAGTACTTC. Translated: CASSQGGVGSYEQYF.

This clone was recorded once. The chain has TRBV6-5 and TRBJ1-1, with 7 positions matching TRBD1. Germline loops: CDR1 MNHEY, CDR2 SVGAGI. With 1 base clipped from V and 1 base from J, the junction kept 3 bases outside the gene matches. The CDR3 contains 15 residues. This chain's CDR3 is CASSYLQGSNTEAFF. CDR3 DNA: TGTGCCAGCAGTTACTTACAGGGGTCGAACACTGAAGCTTTCTTT.

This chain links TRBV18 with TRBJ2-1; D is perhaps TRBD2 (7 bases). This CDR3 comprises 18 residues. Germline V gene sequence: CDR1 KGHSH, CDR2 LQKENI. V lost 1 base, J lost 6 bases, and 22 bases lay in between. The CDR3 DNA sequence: TGTGCCAGCTCACCACTGGGCCTTCTGGCGGGGGCCTTCAATGAGCAGTTCTTC. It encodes CASSPLGLLAGAFNEQFF.

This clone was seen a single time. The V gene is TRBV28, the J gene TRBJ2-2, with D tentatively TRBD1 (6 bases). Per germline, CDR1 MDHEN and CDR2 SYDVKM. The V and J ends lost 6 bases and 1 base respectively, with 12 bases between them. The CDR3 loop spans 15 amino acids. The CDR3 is CASSSRGLNTGELFF. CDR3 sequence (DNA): TGTGCCAGCAGCTCCAGGGGCCTGAACACCGGGGAGCTGTTTTTT.

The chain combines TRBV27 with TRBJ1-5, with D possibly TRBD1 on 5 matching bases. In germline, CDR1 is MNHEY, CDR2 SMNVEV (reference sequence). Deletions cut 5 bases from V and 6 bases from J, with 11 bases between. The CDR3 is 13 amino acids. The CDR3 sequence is CASSPGGGQPQHF. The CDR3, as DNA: TGTGCCAGCAGTCCGGGGGGGGGTCAGCCCCAGCATTTT.

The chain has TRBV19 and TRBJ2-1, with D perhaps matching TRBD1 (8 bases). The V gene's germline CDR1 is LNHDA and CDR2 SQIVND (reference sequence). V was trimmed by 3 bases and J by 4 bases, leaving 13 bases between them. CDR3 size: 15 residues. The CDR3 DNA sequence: TGTGCCAGTAGTATCGAACAGGGGGGGTACAATGAGCAGTTCTTC. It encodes CASSIEQGGYNEQFF.

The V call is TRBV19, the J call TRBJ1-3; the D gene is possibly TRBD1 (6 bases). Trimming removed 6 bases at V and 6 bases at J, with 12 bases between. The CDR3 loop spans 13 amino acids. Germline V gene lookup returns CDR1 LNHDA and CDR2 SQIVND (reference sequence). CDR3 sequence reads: CASSPQGPNTIYF. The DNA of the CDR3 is TGTGCCAGTAGCCCACAGGGTCCAAACACCATATATTTT.

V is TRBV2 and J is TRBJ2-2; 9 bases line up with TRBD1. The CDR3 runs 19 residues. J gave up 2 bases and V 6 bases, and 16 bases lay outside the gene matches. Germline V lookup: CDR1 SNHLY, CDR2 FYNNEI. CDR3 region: CASSYPRGQGYINTGELFF. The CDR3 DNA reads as TGTGCCAGCAGCTACCCGAGGGGACAGGGTTACATCAACACCGGGGAGCTGTTTTTT.

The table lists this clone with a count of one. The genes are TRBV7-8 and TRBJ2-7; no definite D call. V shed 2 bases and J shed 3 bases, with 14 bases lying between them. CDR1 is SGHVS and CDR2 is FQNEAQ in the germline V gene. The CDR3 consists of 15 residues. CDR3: CASSLNSFSVYEQYF. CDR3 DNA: TGTGCCAGCAGCTTAAATAGCTTCAGTGTCTACGAGCAGTACTTC.

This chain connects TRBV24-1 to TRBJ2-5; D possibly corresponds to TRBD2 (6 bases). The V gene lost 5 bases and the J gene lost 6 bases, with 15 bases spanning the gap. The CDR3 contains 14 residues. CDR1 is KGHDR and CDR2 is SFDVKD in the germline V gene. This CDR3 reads CATSGDMGGKTQYF. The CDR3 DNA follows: TGTGCCACCAGTGGCGATATGGGAGGAAAGACCCAGTACTTC.

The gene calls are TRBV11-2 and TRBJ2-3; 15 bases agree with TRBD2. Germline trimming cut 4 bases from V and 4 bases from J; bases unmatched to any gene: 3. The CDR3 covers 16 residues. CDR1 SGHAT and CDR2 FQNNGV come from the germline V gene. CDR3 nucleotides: TGTGCCAGCAGCTGGACTAGCGGGGGGGTCGCAGATACGCAGTATTTT. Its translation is CASSWTSGGVADTQYF. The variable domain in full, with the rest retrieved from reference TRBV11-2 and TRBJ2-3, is EAGVAQSPRYKIIEKRQSVAFWCNPISGHATLYWYQQILGQGPKLLIQFQNNGVVDDSQLPKDRFSAERLKGVDSTLKIQPAKLEDSAVYLCASSWTSGGVADTQYFGPGTRLTVL.

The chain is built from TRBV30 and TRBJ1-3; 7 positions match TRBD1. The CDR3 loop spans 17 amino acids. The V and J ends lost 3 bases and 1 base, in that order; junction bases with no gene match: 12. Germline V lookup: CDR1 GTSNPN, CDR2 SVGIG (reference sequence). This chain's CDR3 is CAWRQWVPGQSGNTIYF. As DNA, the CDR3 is TGTGCCTGGAGGCAATGGGTACCGGGACAGTCTGGAAACACCATATATTTT.

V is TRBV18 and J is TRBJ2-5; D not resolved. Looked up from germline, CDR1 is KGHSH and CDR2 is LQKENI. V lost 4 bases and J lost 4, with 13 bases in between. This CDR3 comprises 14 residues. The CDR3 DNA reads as TGTGCCAGCTCACTCGGGTCAACGAGAGAGACCCAGTACTTC. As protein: CASSLGSTRETQYF.

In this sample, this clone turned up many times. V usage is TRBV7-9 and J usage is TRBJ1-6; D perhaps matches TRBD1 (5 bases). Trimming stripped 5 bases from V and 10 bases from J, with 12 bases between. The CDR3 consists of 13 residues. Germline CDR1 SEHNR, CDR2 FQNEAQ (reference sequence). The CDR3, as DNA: TGTGCCAGCAGCGAACAACCAGGGTCACCCCTCCACTTT. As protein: CASSEQPGSPLHF.

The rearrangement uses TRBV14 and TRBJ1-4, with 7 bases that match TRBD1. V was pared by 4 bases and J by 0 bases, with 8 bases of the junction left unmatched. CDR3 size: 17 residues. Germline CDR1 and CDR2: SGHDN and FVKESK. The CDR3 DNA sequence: TGTGCCAGCAGCCCCTATCAGGGGGGAGCAACTAATGAAAAACTGTTTTTT. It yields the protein CASSPYQGGATNEKLFF.

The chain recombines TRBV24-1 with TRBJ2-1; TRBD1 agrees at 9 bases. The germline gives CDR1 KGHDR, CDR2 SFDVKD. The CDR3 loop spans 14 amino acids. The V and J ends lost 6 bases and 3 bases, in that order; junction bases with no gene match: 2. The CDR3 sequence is CATSRDRDYNEQFF. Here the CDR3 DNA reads TGTGCCACCAGTAGGGACAGGGACTACAATGAGCAGTTCTTC.

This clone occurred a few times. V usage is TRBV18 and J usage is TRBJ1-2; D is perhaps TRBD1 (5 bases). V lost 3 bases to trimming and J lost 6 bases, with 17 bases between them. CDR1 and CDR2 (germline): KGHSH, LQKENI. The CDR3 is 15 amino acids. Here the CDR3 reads CASSPPDTRWDGYTF. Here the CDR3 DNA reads TGTGCCAGCTCACCCCCGGACACTCGGTGGGATGGCTACACCTTC.